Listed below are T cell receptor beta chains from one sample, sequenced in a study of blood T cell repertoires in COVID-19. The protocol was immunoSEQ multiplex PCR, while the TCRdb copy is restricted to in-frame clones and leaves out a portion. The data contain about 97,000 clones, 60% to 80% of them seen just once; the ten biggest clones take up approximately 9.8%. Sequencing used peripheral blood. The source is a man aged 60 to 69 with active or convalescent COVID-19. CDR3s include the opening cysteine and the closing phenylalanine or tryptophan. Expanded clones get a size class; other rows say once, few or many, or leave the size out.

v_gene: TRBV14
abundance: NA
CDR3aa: CASSQPRGGNTDTQYF

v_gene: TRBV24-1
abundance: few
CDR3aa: CATQKGQDTGELFF

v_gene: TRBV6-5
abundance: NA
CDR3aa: CASSYSSGTGELFF

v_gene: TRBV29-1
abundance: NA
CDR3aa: CSSRTSAYNEQFF

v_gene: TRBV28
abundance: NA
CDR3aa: CASSPSGTGASGYTF

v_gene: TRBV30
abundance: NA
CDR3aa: CAWWRVNYGYTF

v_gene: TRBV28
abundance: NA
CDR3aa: CASRYRPVGGFPETQYF

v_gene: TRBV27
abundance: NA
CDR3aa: CASSLRHTDTQYF

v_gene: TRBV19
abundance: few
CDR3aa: CASSILASRTGELFF

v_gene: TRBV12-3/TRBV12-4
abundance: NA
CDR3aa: CASSRRTGNTIYF

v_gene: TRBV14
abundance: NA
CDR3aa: CASSQFVNQPQHF

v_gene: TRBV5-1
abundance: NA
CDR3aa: CASSLRTGSSTEAFF

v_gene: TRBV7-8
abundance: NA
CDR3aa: CASSFEGVSRSYGYTF

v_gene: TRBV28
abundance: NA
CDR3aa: CASSFNRGGSNEKLFF

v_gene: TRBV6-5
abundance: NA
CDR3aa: CASSQSRQIPLHF

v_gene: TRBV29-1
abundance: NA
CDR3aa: CSGRSPGRETQYF

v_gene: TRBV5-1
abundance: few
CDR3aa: CASSQGQVEDTQYF

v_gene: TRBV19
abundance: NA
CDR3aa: CASSDRAGQPQHF

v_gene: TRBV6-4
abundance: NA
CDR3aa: CASSAGLVAYNEQFF

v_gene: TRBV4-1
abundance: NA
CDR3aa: CASSPRRAANYNEQFF

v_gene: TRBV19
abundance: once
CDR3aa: CASSIGPGQSNEKLFF

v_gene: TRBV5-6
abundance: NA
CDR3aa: CASSLVGLAGSYNEQFF

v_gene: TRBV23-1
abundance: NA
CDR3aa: CVSGGAGGDRDVWNYGYTF

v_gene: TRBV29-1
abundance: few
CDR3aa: CSVPYRTGGGNYGYTF

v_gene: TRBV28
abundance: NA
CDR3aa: CASRQGNTEAFF

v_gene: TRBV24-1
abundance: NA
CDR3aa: CATSDLAGTDTQYF

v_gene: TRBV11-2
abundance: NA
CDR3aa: CASSLRGARNTEAFF

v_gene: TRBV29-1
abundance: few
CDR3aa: CSVDGDGYTF

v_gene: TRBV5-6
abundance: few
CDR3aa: CASSLTRQDRNTEAFF

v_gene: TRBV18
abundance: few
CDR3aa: CASSRDPGGGNTIYF

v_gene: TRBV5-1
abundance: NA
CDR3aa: CASSSAGSYQETQYF

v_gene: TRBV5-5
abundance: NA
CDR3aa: CASSLGLAGVTDTQYF

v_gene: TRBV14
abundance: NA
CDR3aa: CASSQDRAGEETQYF